A single sample is the source of the 20 T cell receptor beta chains below, sequenced in a study of T-cell memory formation after mild COVID-19 (dated by TCRdb to the early 2020s). The protocol used for the library was 5' RACE. The sequencer was an Illumina NovaSeq 6000. TCRdb reanalyzed the raw reads on its own, using fastp at Q25 for trimming and MiXCR for clone calling, and kept in-frame beta chains. Merged by CDR3 protein, the rows form single entries marked with the most common genes and DNA. This sample comprises tens of thousands of distinct CDR3 sequences, about 6.1% of them detected only once. The top ten clones comprise 0.8% to 1% of the sample. Sequencing was performed on PBMCs or a T cell subset sorted from them (not recorded which). These receptors were collected from an adult who had mild COVID-19 (a few samples of this study predate the infection). The sample titles of this study are shuffled in the database, so cell type and time point are left out.

The genes are TRBV11-3 and TRBJ2-7, with D possibly being TRBD1 or TRBD2 (6 bases each). V was cut by 4 bases and J by 2 bases, with 15 bases left in between. CDR1 and CDR2 (germline): SGHNT, YENEEA. The CDR3 covers 15 residues. Here the CDR3 DNA reads TGTGCCAGCAGCTATAAGAGGGGGGTTACCTACGAGCAGTACTTC. As protein: CASSYKRGVTYEQYF.

This clonotype was seen only a few times. The chain combines TRBV15 with TRBJ2-3; D gene unclear. V lost 1 base, J lost 2 bases, and 10 bases lay in between. Germline CDR1 is LNHNV and CDR2 is YYDKDF (reference sequence). This CDR3 contains 15 residues. The CDR3 region is CATSRGTANTDTQYF. CDR3 sequence (DNA): TGTGCCACCAGCAGAGGTACAGCGAACACAGATACGCAGTATTTT.

The chain uses TRBV20-1 and TRBJ1-1, with 10 bases aligning to TRBD1. CDR3 length: 15 residues. Per the germline V gene, CDR1 is DFQATT and CDR2 is SNEGSKA (reference sequence). V lost 0 bases, J lost 4 bases, and 5 bases stayed unmatched. The CDR3 nucleotides are TGCAGTGCTAGAGAGACAGGGGGCAAGGTCACTGAAGCTTTCTTT. It codes for CSARETGGKVTEAFF.

This clonotype has ten or more counts. The chain carries TRBV20-1 and TRBJ2-1; D remains unclear. V was trimmed by 3 bases and J by 0 bases, leaving 9 bases between them. Germline V gene sequence: CDR1 DFQATT, CDR2 SNEGSKA (reference sequence). This CDR3 contains 14 residues. CDR3 bases: TGCAGTGCTAGGCAGACGGTCTCCTACAATGAGCAGTTCTTC. Protein sequence: CSARQTVSYNEQFF.

This clonotype was seen repeatedly, ten times or more. The chain employs TRBV6-6 and TRBJ2-6; D is unclear. The CDR3 totals 13 residues. The germline V and J ends were trimmed by 8 bases and 2 bases, with 7 bases remaining between them. Germline CDR1 is MNHNY and CDR2 is SVGAGI (reference sequence). The CDR3 sequence is CASLFPGANVLTF. CDR3 bases: TGTGCCAGCTTATTTCCTGGGGCCAACGTCCTGACTTTC.

CDR3 nucleotide sequence: TGTGCCAGCACCCCCGGTGGGACATCAAGGGTAGCTGAAGCTTTCTTT. Protein: CASTPGGTSRVAEAFF. The J gene is TRBJ1-1, the V gene TRBV5-4, with a possible D match to TRBD1 (6 bases). V was pared by 6 bases and J by 6 bases, with 24 bases between. The CDR3 runs to 16 residues. Germline V gene lookup returns CDR1 SGHNT and CDR2 YYREEE (reference sequence).

The chain uses TRBV5-1 and TRBJ2-2; 7 bases match TRBD1. Looked up from germline, CDR1 is SGHRS and CDR2 is YFSETQ. The V segment lost 3 bases and the J segment 5 bases; nucleotides outside the gene matches: 7. The CDR3 consists of 15 residues. The CDR3 DNA reads as TGCGCCAGCAGCTACGACAGGGCCGGTACCGGGGAGCTGTTTTTT. Translated, it gives CASSYDRAGTGELFF. Drawing the rest from reference TRBV5-1 and TRBJ2-2, the complete variable domain is KAGVTQTPRYLIKTRGQQVTLSCSPISGHRSVSWYQQTPGQGLQFLFEYFSETQRNKGNFPGRFSGRQFSNSRSEMNVSTLELGDSALYLCASSYDRAGTGELFFGEGSRLTVL.

This clonotype was detected a few times. The chain couples TRBV30 to TRBJ1-1; TRBD1 aligns across 11 bases. V shed 2 bases, J shed 4 bases, and the junction held 9 bases outside the gene matches. CDR1 and CDR2 from the germline V gene are GTSNPN and SVGIG (reference sequence). The CDR3 totals 16 residues. In nucleotides, the CDR3 is TGTGCCTGGAGTCCAAAAGGGGGGACAGGGGGCACTGAAGCTTTCTTT. This gives the protein CAWSPKGGTGGTEAFF.

This clonotype was counted ten times or more. The chain uses TRBV11-2 and TRBJ2-3; the match to TRBD2 covers 10 bases. The CDR3 is 15 residues long. Germline CDR1 reads SGHAT; CDR2 reads FQNNGV. V shed 5 bases, J shed 4 bases, and the junction held 6 bases outside the gene matches. The CDR3: CASSDTSGAPDTQYF. CDR3 in DNA: TGTGCCAGCAGCGATACTAGCGGGGCCCCAGATACGCAGTATTTT.

In nucleotides, the CDR3 is TGTGCCAGCTCACCCGGGACAGAGTATGGCTACACCTTC. This sequence encodes CASSPGTEYGYTF. The V gene is TRBV18, the J gene TRBJ1-2; 7 bases fit TRBD1. The CDR3 is 13 amino acids. Per the germline V gene, CDR1 is KGHSH and CDR2 is LQKENI. Unmatched junction bases numbered 3, after V lost 3 bases and J lost 5 bases.

The chain joins TRBV24-1 to TRBJ1-2; possibly TRBD1 for D (5 bases). Germline values: CDR1 KGHDR, CDR2 SFDVKD. CDR3 length equals 13 residues. The ends were cut back, 12 bases at V and 4 bases at J, with 17 bases in the middle. DNA for the CDR3: TGTGCCTCACAGGCGGGGACGGGCTATGGCTACACCTTC. Translation: CASQAGTGYGYTF.

This clonotype was recorded many times. The chain recombines TRBV6-1 with TRBJ2-7; no clear D gene. Trimming cost V 4 bases and J 2 bases, with 9 bases left between them. This CDR3 is built from 13 residues. Germline-derived CDR1 and CDR2 are MNHNS and SASEGT. For the CDR3, the DNA is TGTGCCAGCAGTGTAAGCGAACCCTACGAGCAGTACTTC. Amino acids: CASSVSEPYEQYF.

At least ten counts were recorded for this clonotype. This sequence joins TRBV10-3 and TRBJ1-5; 12 nucleotides line up with TRBD1. After removal of 7 bases from V and 4 bases from J, the junction contained 2 bases not matched to a gene. CDR3 length: 14 amino acids. Germline assignment: CDR1 ENHRY and CDR2 SYGVKD. The DNA for the CDR3 is TGTGCCATCAAGGGACAGGGGGCGAATCAGCCCCAGCATTTT. Protein sequence: CAIKGQGANQPQHF.

Ten or more counts support this clonotype. The chain employs TRBV5-1 and TRBJ2-4, with D uncertain. V was shortened by 2 bases and J by 0 bases, with 9 bases between the two germline ends. Germline lookup yields CDR1 SGHRS and CDR2 YFSETQ. The CDR3 loop spans 15 amino acids. The CDR3 sequence is CASSFGELAKNIQYF. CDR3 nucleotides: TGCGCCAGCAGCTTTGGGGAACTAGCCAAAAACATTCAGTACTTC.

V gene TRBV12-3 or TRBV12-4 combines with J gene TRBJ2-7; possible D gene TRBD1, 5 bases. There are 15 residues in the CDR3. Trimming pared 3 bases from V and 2 bases from J, leaving 14 bases between. The CDR3 here is CASSLGQGRTYEQYF. As DNA, the CDR3 is TGTGCCAGCAGTTTGGGGCAGGGAAGGACCTACGAGCAGTACTTC.

J is TRBJ2-7 and V is TRBV7-2; 12 positions agree with TRBD2. This CDR3 is 15 amino acids long. Germline V gene data show CDR1 as SGHTA and CDR2 as FQGNSA. J was trimmed by 2 bases and V by 5 bases; bases with no gene match: 4. CDR3 DNA: TGTGCCAGCAGCCCGACTAGCGGGAGCCCCTACGAGCAGTACTTC. Protein: CASSPTSGSPYEQYF.

This clonotype appeared many times. The chain joins TRBV4-1 to TRBJ2-1; tentative D call: TRBD1 (5 bases). CDR1 is MGHRA and CDR2 is YSYEKL in the germline V gene. Trimming removed 2 bases from V and 10 bases from J, with 15 bases in between. The CDR3 length is 14 residues. The CDR3 DNA sequence: TGCGCCAGCAGCCAACAGCAAGAAGGGGAAGAGCAGTTCTTC. It encodes CASSQQQEGEEQFF.

There are a few counts of this clonotype. The chain recombines TRBV3-1 with TRBJ2-7; 8 nucleotides line up with TRBD1. Germline trimming cut 5 bases from V and 5 bases from J; bases unmatched to any gene: 11. The CDR3 loop spans 15 amino acids. Germline V gene lookup returns CDR1 LGHDT and CDR2 YNNKEL (reference sequence). The CDR3 sequence: CASSSRDRGFHEQYF. DNA for the CDR3: TGTGCCAGCAGCTCCCGCGACAGGGGTTTCCACGAGCAGTACTTC.

Details on this clonotype: A junction end diverges from the germline sequence, so it may reflect a read error. This chain connects TRBV29-1 to TRBJ2-3; no firm D call. The germline CDR1 and CDR2 sequences are SQVTM and ANQGSEA. This CDR3 region has 12 residues. The CDR3 DNA reads as TGCAGCGTTGAAGGACTTCCAGATACGCGGTATTTT. Translating it yields CSVEGLPDTRYF.

This clonotype was seen at least ten times. This chain links TRBV2 with TRBJ2-7; 8 positions agree with TRBD1. Germline CDR1 SNHLY, CDR2 FYNNEI. V shed 5 bases, J shed 4 bases, and the junction held 7 bases outside the gene matches. This CDR3 is 14 amino acids long. This chain's CDR3 is CASSSGTGPYEQYF. The CDR3 nucleotides read TGTGCCAGCAGTTCCGGGACAGGACCATACGAGCAGTACTTC.